The next 18 T cell receptor beta chains were all read from a single sample in a study of identical twins (dated by TCRdb to about 2016). The method was 5' RACE. TCRdb lists the instrument as Illumina HiSeq 2000. TCRdb applied fastp at Q25 and MiXCR to the public reads, then kept only in-frame beta chains. Records with the same CDR3 protein are collapsed into one entry carrying the most frequent genes and DNA. The sample table records approximately 210,000 distinct CDR3 sequences; more than 15% of these occur just once. The biggest ten clones account for over 35% of the sample. This sample also belongs to another study, concerning T cells expressing NK-cell markers.

Specimen: CD8+ T cells sorted from blood. These receptor sequences come from a woman aged 18-29 years in good health.

CDR3 sequence: CASSQGVRSYEQYF. CDR3 in DNA: TGTGCCAGCAGCCAAGGGGTTAGGAGCTACGAGCAGTACTTC. The chain couples TRBV14 to TRBJ2-7; D not resolved. The germline V and J ends were trimmed by 1 base and 3 bases, with 10 bases remaining between them. The CDR3 length is 14 residues. Germline CDR1 is SGHDN and CDR2 is FVKESK. Combining the CDR3 with reference TRBV14 and TRBJ2-7 gives the whole variable domain EAGVTQFPSHSVIEKGQTVTLRCDPISGHDNLYWYRRVMGKEIKFLLHFVKESKQDESGMPNNRFLAERTGGTYSTLKVQPAELEDSGVYFCASSQGVRSYEQYFGPGTRLTVT.

The CDR3 sequence: CASSDDGGVKQYF. The CDR3 DNA follows: TGTGCCAGCAGCGACGATGGGGGAGTCAAGCAGTACTTC. This chain links TRBV7-2 with TRBJ2-7; D tentatively fits TRBD1 or TRBD2 (5 bases each). V shed 5 bases and J shed 8 bases, with 16 bases lying between them. CDR3 length equals 13 residues. CDR1 SGHTA and CDR2 FQGNSA come from the germline V gene.

The chain joins TRBV30 to TRBJ2-5, with D hard to call. The length of the CDR3 is 12 residues. Germline V gene lookup returns CDR1 GTSNPN and CDR2 SVGIG (reference sequence). With 0 bases removed from V and 5 bases from J, the gap between germline ends came to 7 bases. This chain's CDR3 is CAWSVGIETQYF. The CDR3 bases are TGTGCCTGGAGTGTAGGGATTGAGACCCAGTACTTC.

This clonotype was counted only a few times. The chain carries TRBV7-6 and TRBJ1-2, with a tentative D call TRBD1 (5 bases). The CDR3 is 15 residues long. V shed 1 base and J shed 8 bases, with 17 bases lying between them. Germline V gene lookup returns CDR1 SGHVS and CDR2 FNYEAQ. CDR3 DNA sequence: TGTGCCAGCAGCTTAGTACCAGGGACTAGTGAAGGCTACACCTTC. Translating it yields CASSLVPGTSEGYTF. Together with reference TRBV7-6 and TRBJ1-2, the CDR3 gives the full variable domain: GAGVSQSPRYKVTKRGQDVALRCDPISGHVSLYWYRQALGQGPEFLTYFNYEAQQDKSGLPNDRFSAERPEGSISTLTIQRTEQRDSAMYRCASSLVPGTSEGYTFGSGTRLTVV.

V gene TRBV27 combines with J gene TRBJ2-2; weak D call: TRBD2 (6 bases). The CDR3 extends over 18 amino acids. Trimming removed 1 base from V and 7 bases from J, with 22 bases in between. The germline CDR1 and CDR2 sequences are MNHEY and SMNVEV (reference sequence). CDR3 in amino acids: CASSLLTRRHLRGGELFF. CDR3 nucleotide sequence: TGTGCCAGCAGTTTATTAACCCGGAGGCACCTGCGGGGCGGGGAGCTGTTTTTT.

This chain joins TRBV6-1 and TRBJ1-1; D call uncertain. This CDR3 has 13 residues. From germline, CDR1 is MNHNS and CDR2 SASEGT. V was trimmed by 6 bases and J by 1 base, leaving 9 bases between them. The CDR3 DNA follows: TGTGCCAGCAGCCAAAACGGGAACACTGAAGCTTTCTTT. Protein sequence: CASSQNGNTEAFF.

V usage is TRBV9 and J usage is TRBJ2-2; 7 nucleotides line up with TRBD2. V shed 3 bases, J shed 3 bases, and the junction held 14 bases outside the gene matches. The CDR3 totals 18 residues. CDR1 SGDLS and CDR2 YYNGEE come from the germline V gene. The DNA for the CDR3 is TGTGCCAGCAGCGCGTCACGGGACCCTCGGGGGGACACCGGGGAGCTGTTTTTT. This sequence encodes CASSASRDPRGDTGELFF.

This clonotype has only a few counts. The chain uses TRBV7-9 and TRBJ2-1; 7 bases fit TRBD2. This CDR3 has 15 amino acids. CDR1 is SEHNR and CDR2 is FQNEAQ in the germline V gene (reference sequence). V lost 5 bases and J lost 10; bases outside the gene matches: 14. CDR3 DNA sequence: TGTGCCAGCAGCCCAAATAGCGGGCCAACCCGGGAGCAGTTCTTC. The encoded protein is CASSPNSGPTREQFF.

The chain recombines TRBV7-6 with TRBJ2-1; the D gene is possibly TRBD2 (6 bases). Germline V gene lookup returns CDR1 SGHVS and CDR2 FNYEAQ. V was trimmed by 5 bases and J by 7 bases, leaving 18 bases between them. The CDR3 extends over 15 amino acids. In DNA form, the CDR3 reads TGTGCCAGCAGCGCGGGACCCTGGGAGAGGAATGAGCAGTTCTTC. Translated, it gives CASSAGPWERNEQFF.

The chain has TRBV27 and TRBJ2-7; 7 bases map to TRBD2. The CDR3 covers 12 residues. Germline V CDR1 and CDR2: MNHEY, SMNVEV (reference sequence). V lost 3 bases and J lost 6; bases outside the gene matches: 2. CDR3: CASSFREGEQYF. The CDR3 coding sequence is TGTGCCAGCAGTTTCAGGGAGGGCGAGCAGTACTTC.

The chain joins TRBV19 to TRBJ1-1; D unclear. The ends were cut back, 5 bases at V and 7 bases at J, with 17 bases in the middle. This CDR3 is 14 amino acids long. From germline, CDR1 is LNHDA and CDR2 SQIVND (reference sequence). The CDR3 DNA is TGTGCCAGTAGTCCGGGGAATAACCCTTTTGAAGCTTTCTTT. As protein: CASSPGNNPFEAFF.

In its sample, this clonotype was seen once. The gene calls are TRBV25-1 and TRBJ2-5; TRBD2 might be the D (6 bases). From germline, CDR1 is MGHDK and CDR2 SYGVNS. The CDR3 sequence is 16 residues long. Trimming cost V 3 bases and J 0 bases, with 14 bases left between them. The CDR3 protein is CASSDVSLAYQETQYF. The CDR3 region has the DNA TGTGCCAGCAGTGACGTCTCCCTAGCGTACCAAGAGACCCAGTACTTC.

This clonotype was recorded at least ten times. The chain recombines TRBV6-5 with TRBJ1-5, with D hard to call. From germline, CDR1 is MNHEY and CDR2 SVGAGI. The CDR3 totals 15 residues. Trimming took 0 bases from V and 0 from J, leaving 6 bases between them. DNA for the CDR3: TGTGCCAGCAGTTACTCGGAGAATAGCAATCAGCCCCAGCATTTT. Translated: CASSYSENSNQPQHF.

The rearrangement joins TRBV7-8 to TRBJ2-5, with 11 bases fitting TRBD2. This CDR3 region has 15 residues. The ends lost 3 bases at V and 5 bases at J; junction bases unmatched: 5. The germline gives CDR1 SGHVS, CDR2 FQNEAQ. CDR3 protein: CASSFSGGAGETQYF. The CDR3 bases are TGTGCCAGCAGCTTTAGCGGGGGGGCCGGTGAGACCCAGTACTTC. Supplemented by reference TRBV7-8 and TRBJ2-5, the full variable domain reads GAGVSQSPRYKVAKRGQDVALRCDPISGHVSLFWYQQALGQGPEFLTYFQNEAQLDKSGLPSDRFFAERPEGSVSTLKIQRTQQEDSAVYLCASSFSGGAGETQYFGPGTRLLVL.

The chain links TRBV12-3 or TRBV12-4 to TRBJ2-5, with D maybe TRBD2 (5 bases). The CDR3 is made up of 14 amino acids. The germline V and J ends were trimmed by 6 bases and 5 bases, with 16 bases remaining between them. The CDR3, as DNA: TGTGCCAGCAGCCCATACGGGGTTACCGAGACCCAGTACTTC. Amino acid sequence: CASSPYGVTETQYF.

This clonotype has just a few counts. The V call is TRBV6-5, the J call TRBJ2-5, with D possibly being TRBD1 (6 bases). There are 14 residues in the CDR3. V was clipped by 4 bases and J by 1 base, with 10 bases between them. CDR1 MNHEY and CDR2 SVGAGI come from the germline V gene. DNA of the CDR3: TGTGCCAGCAGTTTGCAAGGGGGCCAAGAGACCCAGTACTTC. Protein product: CASSLQGGQETQYF.

The chain has TRBV6-5 and TRBJ2-3; the match to TRBD2 covers 9 bases. Germline assignment: CDR1 MNHEY and CDR2 SVGAGI. The ends lost 0 bases at V and 6 bases at J; junction bases unmatched: 7. The CDR3 runs 16 residues. The chain's CDR3 is CASSYSSGGRRDTQYF. The CDR3, as DNA: TGTGCCAGCAGTTACTCGAGCGGGGGGCGCAGGGATACGCAGTATTTT.

The sample holds a few counts of this clonotype. This chain joins TRBV9 and TRBJ2-7, with D hard to call. The germline gives CDR1 SGDLS, CDR2 YYNGEE. V was cut by 0 bases and J by 2 bases, with 12 bases left in between. The CDR3 loop spans 15 amino acids. CDR3 DNA sequence: TGTGCCAGCAGCGTAGGTACGGACGCGACCTACGAGCAGTACTTC. It yields the protein CASSVGTDATYEQYF. Full variable domain (rest looked up from reference TRBV9 and TRBJ2-7): DSGVTQTPKHLITATGQRVTLRCSPRSGDLSVYWYQQSLDQGLQFLIQYYNGEERAKGNILERFSAQQFPDLHSELNLSSLELGDSALYFCASSVGTDATYEQYFGPGTRLTVT.